Shown below are 27 T cell receptor beta chains from a single sample sequenced in a study of early T cells in non-severe SARS-CoV-2 infection. TCRdb fed the 5' RACE reads into MiXCR, producing one record per CDR3 protein. Of tens of thousands of distinct CDR3 sequences in the sample, over 4.5% were seen once. The input for sequencing was whole blood, taken at baseline. These receptors were collected from an adult who was a healthcare worker with PCR-confirmed SARS-CoV-2 infection or an uninfected control (not recorded which).

This clonotype was detected many times. The rearrangement joins TRBV3-1 to TRBJ2-1, with unresolved D. The V gene lost 1 base and the J gene lost 11 bases, with 15 bases spanning the gap. This CDR3 is 14 amino acids long. Germline V CDR1 and CDR2: LGHDT, YNNKEL (reference sequence). Here the CDR3 reads CASSQVAPKDKQFF. The DNA for the CDR3 is TGTGCCAGCAGCCAAGTGGCCCCCAAAGACAAGCAGTTCTTC.

This clonotype was seen many times. The chain uses TRBV7-9 and TRBJ2-1; D remains ambiguous. Trimming cost V 7 bases and J 2 bases, with 15 bases left between them. The CDR3 totals 15 residues. Germline V gene sequence: CDR1 SEHNR, CDR2 FQNEAQ (reference sequence). CDR3 region: CASIPGGVAYNEQFF. The CDR3 DNA reads TGTGCCAGCATCCCCGGTGGAGTCGCCTACAATGAGCAGTTCTTC. Looking up the rest from reference TRBV7-9 and TRBJ2-1 gives the full variable domain: DTGVSQNPRHKITKRGQNVTFRCDPISEHNRLYWYRQTLGQGPEFLTYFQNEAQLEKSRLLSDRFSAERPKGSFSTLEIQRTEQGDSAMYLCASIPGGVAYNEQFFGPGTRLTVL.

This clonotype has a count of ten or more. V and J are TRBV7-8 and TRBJ2-2; D assignment may be TRBD1 or TRBD2 (6 bases each). The germline CDR1 and CDR2 sequences are SGHVS and FQNEAQ. Deletions cut 5 bases from V and 5 bases from J, with 30 bases between. The CDR3 has 20 amino acids. CDR3 DNA: TGTGCCAGCAGCCCAAGGGGGGAAATCGACCCATGGTCCATAACCGGGGAGCTGTTTTTT. It is translated as CASSPRGEIDPWSITGELFF.

This clonotype was recorded at least ten times. The J gene is TRBJ2-5, the V gene TRBV6-5, with D perhaps matching TRBD1 (5 bases). The CDR3 has 14 amino acids. Per germline, CDR1 MNHEY and CDR2 SVGAGI. V was shortened by 0 bases and J by 2 bases, with 7 bases between the two germline ends. CDR3 nucleotides: TGTGCCAGCAGTTACTCGAGACAGCAAGAGACCCAGTACTTC. Its translation: CASSYSRQQETQYF.

The sample holds a few counts of this clonotype. The CDR3 DNA is TGTGCCAGCAGGCCCGGGACTAGCGGCTACAATGAGCAGTTCTTC. Amino acids: CASRPGTSGYNEQFF. This chain uses TRBV2 with TRBJ2-1; 11 positions match TRBD2. Germline values: CDR1 SNHLY, CDR2 FYNNEI. V shed 6 bases and J 3 bases; nucleotides not matched to a gene: 4. This CDR3 spans 15 amino acids.

This clonotype was counted at least ten times. V is TRBV11-1 and J is TRBJ1-1, with TRBD1 as a possible D gene (5 bases). Trimming left V 4 bases short and J 2 bases short, with 11 bases between. Per the germline V gene, CDR1 is SGHAT and CDR2 is FQDESV (reference sequence). The CDR3 is 14 residues long. CDR3 protein: CASSSNRFNTEAFF. The CDR3 nucleotides read TGTGCCAGCAGCTCCAACAGGTTCAACACTGAAGCTTTCTTT.

This clonotype was seen many times. The chain has TRBV11-2 and TRBJ2-5; TRBD2 aligns across 11 bases. CDR3 length equals 18 residues. Per germline, CDR1 SGHAT and CDR2 FQNNGV. With V trimmed by 3 bases and J by 5 bases, 14 bases remained unmatched. Here the CDR3 reads CASSFLSPIAGGRETQYF. The CDR3 DNA is TGTGCCAGCAGCTTCCTCAGCCCCATAGCGGGAGGGCGGGAGACCCAGTACTTC.

Ten or more counts support this clonotype. The V call is TRBV9, the J call TRBJ2-1, with 7 bases identical to TRBD1. This CDR3 spans 16 amino acids. The V and J ends lost 3 bases and 5 bases, in that order; junction bases with no gene match: 11. Per the germline V gene, CDR1 is SGDLS and CDR2 is YYNGEE. The DNA for the CDR3 is TGTGCCAGCAGCGCCACAGGGGTTCGGCGGGACAATGAGCAGTTCTTC. Translated: CASSATGVRRDNEQFF.

Only a few counts were recorded for this clonotype. V gene TRBV3-1 combines with J gene TRBJ2-5, with D uncertain. Trimming took 0 bases from V and 4 from J, leaving 18 bases between them. The V gene's germline CDR1 is LGHDT and CDR2 YNNKEL (reference sequence). The CDR3 runs to 17 residues. The CDR3 protein is CASSQDIPGLIGETQYF. CDR3 coding DNA: TGTGCCAGCAGCCAAGATATCCCAGGCTTGATTGGAGAGACCCAGTACTTC.

The CDR3 DNA is TGTGCCAGCAGTCGAAGGCAGGGACCTTTTGAGCAGTACTTC. This translates into CASSRRQGPFEQYF. This sequence joins TRBV27 and TRBJ2-7, with D perhaps given as TRBD1 or TRBD2 (5 bases each). The CDR3 is 14 residues long. The germline gives CDR1 MNHEY, CDR2 SMNVEV (reference sequence). Deletions cut 5 bases from V and 7 bases from J, with 18 bases between.

A word on this clonotype: Mismatch with germline at one junction end may stem from a read error. CDR3 sequence: CPSSLDPARPNVLTF. CDR3 nucleotide sequence: TGTCCCAGCAGCTTAGACCCCGCCCGGCCCAACGTCCTGACTTTC. The J gene is TRBJ2-6, the V gene TRBV7-8; D is ambiguous. This CDR3 spans 15 amino acids. Germline CDR1 and CDR2: SGHVS and FQNEAQ.

This clonotype came up many times. The J gene is TRBJ2-2, the V gene TRBV28, with 9 nucleotides matching TRBD1. There are 13 residues in the CDR3. Germline values: CDR1 MDHEN, CDR2 SYDVKM. The ends lost 11 bases at V and 5 bases at J; junction bases unmatched: 6. The CDR3 spells CAGEDRGTGELFF. The CDR3 nucleotides are TGTGCCGGCGAGGACAGGGGAACCGGGGAGCTGTTTTTT.

This chain connects TRBV7-2 to TRBJ2-5; D ambiguous. This CDR3 is 12 amino acids long. Trimming left V 3 bases short and J 0 bases short, with 2 bases between. Germline V gene sequence: CDR1 SGHTA, CDR2 FQGNSA. The CDR3 DNA follows: TGTGCCAGCAGCTTGTACCAAGAGACCCAGTACTTC. Translating it yields CASSLYQETQYF.

This clonotype was observed at least ten times. The V and J genes are TRBV5-1 and TRBJ2-3; a possible D gene is TRBD2 (6 bases). The CDR3 is 15 amino acids. Germline V gene lookup returns CDR1 SGHRS and CDR2 YFSETQ. The ends were cut back, 0 bases at V and 0 bases at J, with 8 bases in the middle. The CDR3, as DNA: TGCGCCAGCAGCTTGGTCGCGGGAAGCACAGATACGCAGTATTTT. Translation gives CASSLVAGSTDTQYF.

This clonotype was recorded many times. The V gene is TRBV18, the J gene TRBJ1-5; the D is unclear. V shed 6 bases and J shed 6 bases, with 18 bases lying between them. The germline V gene encodes CDR1 KGHSH and CDR2 LQKENI. The CDR3 runs to 15 residues. This CDR3 reads CASSAEEMWGQPQHF. DNA of the CDR3: TGTGCCAGCTCCGCGGAAGAGATGTGGGGTCAGCCCCAGCATTTT.

This clonotype has ten or more counts. The chain employs TRBV4-1 and TRBJ1-4, with D perhaps matching TRBD1 (5 bases). The CDR3 has 16 amino acids. Trimming removed 0 bases at V and 11 bases at J, with 19 bases between. Looked up from germline, CDR1 is MGHRA and CDR2 is YSYEKL. The chain's CDR3 is CASSQESGAAGLKLFF. In DNA form, the CDR3 reads TGCGCCAGCAGCCAAGAGAGTGGGGCAGCGGGGTTGAAACTGTTTTTT.

This chain links TRBV29-1 with TRBJ2-7, with a weak D call TRBD1 (6 bases). Germline V lookup: CDR1 SQVTM, CDR2 ANQGSEA. V was cut by 4 bases and J by 2 bases, with 21 bases left in between. This CDR3 is built from 16 residues. The CDR3 loop reads CSVVGAVQGYTYEQYF. CDR3 nucleotides: TGCAGCGTTGTGGGGGCCGTACAGGGCTATACCTACGAGCAGTACTTC.

The chain carries TRBV12-3 or TRBV12-4 and TRBJ2-3; maybe TRBD1 (5 bases). V lost 7 bases and J lost 0, with 11 bases in between. The CDR3 loop spans 14 amino acids. This chain's CDR3 is CASTGLPSTDTQYF. CDR3 nucleotides: TGTGCCAGCACAGGGTTACCTAGCACAGATACGCAGTATTTT.

As concerns this clonotype: This sequence may be a read error, since a much larger clone differs from it by one base. V and J are TRBV20-1 and TRBJ2-2, with no clear D. The length of the CDR3 is 15 residues. V was cut by 6 bases and J by 2 bases, with 16 bases left in between. Germline values: CDR1 DFQATT, CDR2 SNEGSKA (reference sequence). The CDR3 region is CSATLGRPNTGELFF. CDR3 coding DNA: TGCAGTGCGACCCTTGGCAGGCCTAACACCGGGGAGCTGTTTTTT.

To note about this clonotype: This could be a read error, since a much larger clone is one nucleotide away. For the CDR3, the DNA is TGTACCAGCTCACCTCCCAGGCCCGGACTAGCGGAGGCGGGTGAGCAGTTCTTC. As protein: CTSSPPRPGLAEAGEQFF. The chain joins TRBV18 to TRBJ2-1; 10 positions match TRBD2. The CDR3 is 18 amino acids. Looked up from germline, CDR1 is KGHSH and CDR2 is LQKENI. The full variable domain, its missing parts supplied by reference TRBV18 and TRBJ2-1, is NAGVMQNPRHLVRRRGQEARLRCSPMKGHSHVYWYRQLPEEGLKFMVYLQKENIIDESGMPKERFSAEFPKEGPSILRIQQVVRGDSAAYFCTSSPPRPGLAEAGEQFFGPGTRLTVL.

This sequence joins TRBV12-5 and TRBJ2-5; D not certain. Between the trimmed V and J ends, which lost 1 base and 2 bases, there was a span of 23 bases. CDR3 length: 19 residues. Looked up from germline, CDR1 is LGHNT and CDR2 is FRNRAP. DNA of the CDR3: TGTGCTAGTGGTTTGGACCCCGCGACCTTTGCCCCCACTCAAGAGACCCAGTACTTC. It is translated as CASGLDPATFAPTQETQYF. The complete variable domain, with remaining parts taken from reference TRBV12-5 and TRBJ2-5, reads DARVTQTPRHKVTEMGQEVTMRCQPILGHNTVFWYRQTMMQGLELLAYFRNRAPLDDSGMPKDRFSAEMPDATLATLKIQPSEPRDSAVYFCASGLDPATFAPTQETQYFGPGTRLLVL.

The chain links TRBV28 to TRBJ1-3; D might be TRBD1 (5 bases). Between the trimmed V and J ends, which lost 3 bases and 4 bases, there was a span of 10 bases. The CDR3 runs to 14 residues. CDR1 and CDR2 from the germline V gene are MDHEN and SYDVKM. The CDR3 DNA is TGTGCCAGCAGTTTTCAGGGTTACGGAAACACCATATATTTT. It translates to CASSFQGYGNTIYF. Drawing the rest from reference TRBV28 and TRBJ1-3, the complete variable domain is DVKVTQSSRYLVKRTGEKVFLECVQDMDHENMFWYRQDPGLGLRLIYFSYDVKMKEKGDIPEGYSVSREKKERFSLILESASTNQTSMYLCASSFQGYGNTIYFGEGSWLTVV.

The sample holds many counts of this clonotype. V is TRBV4-1 and J is TRBJ1-3; no definite D call. Germline CDR1 is MGHRA and CDR2 is YSYEKL. V lost 2 bases and J 7 bases, leaving 18 bases between the germline ends. CDR3 length equals 16 residues. DNA of the CDR3: TGCGCCAGCAGCCAACTGACAAGCCCGGCTTGGAACACCATATATTTT. It codes for CASSQLTSPAWNTIYF.

There are many counts of this clonotype. This chain uses TRBV25-1 with TRBJ2-5; TRBD1 might be the D (6 bases). The ends were cut back, 2 bases at V and 5 bases at J, with 15 bases in the middle. This CDR3 is 15 amino acids long. Per germline, CDR1 MGHDK and CDR2 SYGVNS. The CDR3 loop is CASSEKTGNWETQYF. DNA for the CDR3: TGTGCCAGCAGTGAAAAAACAGGGAACTGGGAGACCCAGTACTTC.

The V call is TRBV20-1, the J call TRBJ2-5; no clear D gene. Germline V lookup: CDR1 DFQATT, CDR2 SNEGSKA (reference sequence). This CDR3 comprises 15 residues. Trimming pared 3 bases from V and 1 base from J, leaving 15 bases between. In DNA, the CDR3 is TGCAGTGCTAGTATCCCAGTTAGAGTCCAAGAGACCCAGTACTTC. Its protein product is CSASIPVRVQETQYF.

This clonotype was picked up many times. The V and J genes are TRBV18 and TRBJ2-1, with 10 bases fitting TRBD2. This CDR3 region has 13 residues. Germline V gene sequence: CDR1 KGHSH, CDR2 LQKENI. With 6 bases clipped from V and 5 bases from J, the junction kept 1 base outside the gene matches. The CDR3, as DNA: TGTGCCAGCTCCGGACTAGCGGACAATGAGCAGTTCTTC. Translation: CASSGLADNEQFF.

This clonotype was observed a few times. The chain couples TRBV2 to TRBJ2-2; D is uncertain. The CDR3 contains 12 residues. The V gene's germline CDR1 is SNHLY and CDR2 FYNNEI. V was cut by 4 bases and J by 7 bases, with 7 bases left in between. CDR3 DNA sequence: TGTGCCAGCAGTGTTGTAGGCGGGGAGCTGTTTTTT. It translates to CASSVVGGELFF.